Shown below are 20 T cell receptor beta chains from a single sample sequenced in a study of T-cell reconstitution after alpha-beta-depleted transplantation in children. The TCRbeta library incorporated unique molecular identifiers. TCRdb re-called the PCR reads through MiXCR, storing one row per CDR3 protein. The sample yields around 800,000 distinct CDR3 sequences, approximately 15% seen once. The source was PBMCs, mostly from graft donor cells, collected 360 days after TCRalphabeta/CD19-depleted stem cell transplant. The receptors were sampled from a male patient younger than 18 who had a stem cell transplant for acute lymphoblastic leukemia, so the T cells may come from the graft donor.

The chain employs TRBV20-1 and TRBJ1-1; TRBD1 agrees at 7 bases. Per germline, CDR1 DFQATT and CDR2 SNEGSKA (reference sequence). The V and J ends lost 6 bases and 4 bases, in that order; junction bases with no gene match: 5. CDR3 size: 12 residues. In DNA, the CDR3 is TGCAGTGCGCACAGGGGACTCACTGAAGCTTTCTTT. This codes for CSAHRGLTEAFF.

The gene calls are TRBV15 and TRBJ2-4; possible D gene TRBD2, 6 bases. Germline CDR1 reads LNHNV; CDR2 reads YYDKDF (reference sequence). CDR3 length: 17 amino acids. V was pared by 0 bases and J by 0 bases, with 12 bases between. The CDR3 nucleotides are TGTGCCACCAGCAGAGATGGGGGGAGGTTAGCCAAAAACATTCAGTACTTC. Amino acids: CATSRDGGRLAKNIQYF. Based on the CDR3 plus reference TRBV15 and TRBJ2-4, the full variable domain is DAMVIQNPRYQVTQFGKPVTLSCSQTLNHNVMYWYQQKSSQAPKLLFHYYDKDFNNEADTPDNFQSRRPNTSFCFLDIRSPGLGDTAMYLCATSRDGGRLAKNIQYFGAGTRLSVL.

The chain recombines TRBV7-6 with TRBJ2-7; D gene uncertain. CDR3 length: 13 amino acids. Per germline, CDR1 SGHVS and CDR2 FNYEAQ. The V and J ends lost 0 bases and 6 bases respectively, with 9 bases between them. CDR3 sequence reads: CASSLAMAGEQYF. The DNA of the CDR3 is TGTGCCAGCAGCTTAGCTATGGCAGGCGAGCAGTACTTC.

Of note for this clonotype: Being one base from a much bigger clone, this may be a read error. The CDR3 loop reads CASSLGIGLAETDTQNF. DNA for the CDR3: TGCGCCAGCAGCTTGGGAATCGGGCTAGCGGAAACAGATACGCAGAATTTT. This rearrangement joins TRBV5-1 to TRBJ2-3; 7 bases are a match to TRBD2. This CDR3 is built from 17 residues. The V gene's germline CDR1 is SGHRS and CDR2 YFSETQ.

The rearrangement uses TRBV7-2 and TRBJ1-4, with D tentatively TRBD1 (5 bases). CDR1 and CDR2 (germline): SGHTA, FQGNSA. This CDR3 has 15 residues. V was clipped by 2 bases and J by 6 bases, with 13 bases between them. CDR3 nucleotide sequence: TGTGCCAGCAGCTTAATGGCAGGGTTGTATGAAAAACTGTTTTTT. This translates into CASSLMAGLYEKLFF.

The rearrangement links TRBV12-3 or TRBV12-4 to TRBJ2-1, with D tentatively TRBD2 (6 bases). The CDR3 sequence is 16 residues long. Trimming took off 1 base at V and 4 bases at J, with 14 bases between the two ends. The CDR3 DNA reads as TGTGCCAGCAGTTTAGGGGGACTCCTAGTATACAATGAGCAGTTCTTC. Translated: CASSLGGLLVYNEQFF.

This clonotype has only a few counts. CDR3 loop: CASSPAQRVGEAFF. As DNA, the CDR3 is TGTGCCAGCTCACCAGCGCAGAGGGTGGGTGAAGCTTTCTTT. The chain uses TRBV18 and TRBJ1-1, with no clear D. The CDR3 covers 14 residues. The V end lost 2 bases, the J end lost 7 bases, and 14 bases lay between the germline ends. Germline lookup yields CDR1 KGHSH and CDR2 LQKENI.

The chain couples TRBV18 to TRBJ2-1; maybe TRBD2 (6 bases). The CDR3 is made up of 16 amino acids. V was pared by 1 base and J by 1 base, with 11 bases between. Germline V CDR1 and CDR2: KGHSH, LQKENI. CDR3 sequence reads: CASSPRSGPSYNEQFF. CDR3 bases: TGTGCCAGCTCACCACGCAGCGGGCCTTCCTACAATGAGCAGTTCTTC.

This rearrangement joins TRBV5-1 to TRBJ1-1; D is unresolved. Germline V lookup: CDR1 SGHRS, CDR2 YFSETQ. With 2 bases removed from V and 4 bases from J, the gap between germline ends came to 9 bases. CDR3 length: 13 amino acids. This CDR3 is CASSLIKGTEAFF. CDR3 nucleotide sequence: TGCGCCAGCAGCTTAATAAAGGGCACTGAAGCTTTCTTT.

This clonotype was seen more than once but under ten times. The chain is built from TRBV7-2 and TRBJ2-7; possibly TRBD1 for D (6 bases). Germline V lookup: CDR1 SGHTA, CDR2 FQGNSA. The CDR3 sequence is 14 residues long. V lost 5 bases to trimming and J lost 3 bases, with 14 bases between them. The CDR3 bases are TGTGCCAGCAGCCCGCGGACAGATAACTACGAGCAGTACTTC. Translation: CASSPRTDNYEQYF. The variable domain in full, with the rest retrieved from reference TRBV7-2 and TRBJ2-7, is GAGVSQSPSNKVTEKGKDVELRCDPISGHTALYWYRQSLGQGLEFLIYFQGNSAPDKSGLPSDRFSAERTGGSVSTLTIQRTQQEDSAVYLCASSPRTDNYEQYFGPGTRLTVT.

The DNA of the CDR3 is TGTGCCAGCAGGGCTCCCCAGCGGGAACTGGAAGATACGCAGTATTTT. Amino acid sequence: CASRAPQRELEDTQYF. The chain carries TRBV12-3 or TRBV12-4 and TRBJ2-3; 7 bases align to TRBD2. With V trimmed by 6 bases and J by 5 bases, 14 bases remained unmatched. The CDR3 runs 16 residues.

This clonotype was counted many times. The genes are TRBV12-3 or TRBV12-4 and TRBJ2-7; TRBD2 aligns across 8 bases. Unmatched junction bases numbered 11, after V lost 6 bases and J lost 1 base. This CDR3 region has 16 residues. The CDR3 region is CASRPSSGKGSYEQYF. The CDR3 DNA follows: TGTGCCAGCAGACCCAGTAGCGGGAAAGGATCCTACGAGCAGTACTTC.

This sequence joins TRBV7-3 and TRBJ2-3; TRBD1 matches at 10 bases. The V gene's germline CDR1 is SGHTA and CDR2 FQGTGA. V gave up 2 bases and J gave up 4 bases; unmatched junction bases: 3. The CDR3 is 15 amino acids. The CDR3 loop reads CASSLYGTGADTQYF. CDR3 in DNA: TGTGCCAGCAGCTTATATGGGACAGGGGCAGATACGCAGTATTTT. The whole variable domain, filled in from reference TRBV7-3 and TRBJ2-3, reads GAGVSQTPSNKVTEKGKYVELRCDPISGHTALYWYRQSLGQGPEFLIYFQGTGAADDSGLPNDRFFAVRPEGSVSTLKIQRTERGDSAVYLCASSLYGTGADTQYFGPGTRLTVL.

This clonotype occurred a few times. The V and J genes are TRBV14 and TRBJ2-5, with TRBD1 identical over 9 bases. V shed 6 bases and J 1 base; nucleotides not matched to a gene: 9. The CDR3 extends over 16 amino acids. Looked up from germline, CDR1 is SGHDN and CDR2 is FVKESK. The CDR3 coding sequence is TGTGCCAGCAGTCTCGGGACAGGGAGGATCCAAGAGACCCAGTACTTC. Translation gives CASSLGTGRIQETQYF.

The chain links TRBV6-1 to TRBJ2-1; tentative D call: TRBD1 (7 bases). The CDR3 has 15 residues. Germline lookup yields CDR1 MNHNS and CDR2 SASEGT. The V and J ends lost 6 bases and 9 bases respectively, with 21 bases between them. CDR3 amino acids: CASSRQGGPIGEQFF. The CDR3 coding sequence is TGTGCCAGCAGCCGACAGGGAGGCCCAATCGGTGAGCAGTTCTTC.

This clonotype was recorded at least ten times. The chain is built from TRBV12-3 or TRBV12-4 and TRBJ2-1; the D gene could be TRBD1 or TRBD2 (5 bases each). The V end was cut by 5 bases, the J end by 2 bases, with 16 bases between. This CDR3 has 16 residues. The CDR3 sequence: CASSPHGAWAYNEQFF. CDR3 nucleotides: TGTGCCAGCAGTCCCCACGGGGCATGGGCCTACAATGAGCAGTTCTTC.

The rearrangement joins TRBV20-1 to TRBJ2-5; 10 bases are a match to TRBD2. Per germline, CDR1 DFQATT and CDR2 SNEGSKA (reference sequence). This CDR3 comprises 14 residues. V lost 5 bases and J lost 1; bases outside the gene matches: 4. DNA of the CDR3: TGCAGTGCTCTAGCGGGAGCTCTCCAAGAGACCCAGTACTTC. Amino acids: CSALAGALQETQYF.

This clonotype was detected only a few times. One end of the junction does not line up with germline, which may come from a read error. The gene calls are TRBV7-2 and TRBJ2-7; TRBD1 matches 12 bases. The CDR3 spans 16 residues. In germline, CDR1 is SGHTA, CDR2 FQGNSA. In nucleotides, the CDR3 is TGTGCCAGCTTATATTCCGGGACAGGGGGCTCCCACGAGCAGTACTTC. Its protein product is CASLYSGTGGSHEQYF.

The rearrangement joins TRBV7-7 to TRBJ2-1; possible D gene TRBD2, 6 bases. The CDR3 covers 14 residues. CDR1 is SSHAT, CDR2 FNYEAQ, per germline (reference sequence). Deletions cut 5 bases from V and 9 bases from J, with 17 bases between. This chain's CDR3 is CASSEGLPVTEQFF. As DNA, the CDR3 is TGTGCCAGCAGCGAGGGACTCCCCGTGACTGAGCAGTTCTTC.

The gene calls are TRBV19 and TRBJ2-5; tentatively, D is TRBD2 (5 bases). This CDR3 spans 16 amino acids. Trimming took 1 base from V and 5 from J, leaving 17 bases between them. Germline V gene lookup returns CDR1 LNHDA and CDR2 SQIVND (reference sequence). The CDR3 here is CASSIGSVGVLETQYF. In nucleotides, the CDR3 is TGTGCCAGTAGTATAGGGTCCGTCGGGGTCCTGGAGACCCAGTACTTC. The complete variable domain, with remaining parts taken from reference TRBV19 and TRBJ2-5, reads DGGITQSPKYLFRKEGQNVTLSCEQNLNHDAMYWYRQDPGQGLRLIYYSQIVNDFQKGDIAEGYSVSREKKESFPLTVTSAQKNPTAFYLCASSIGSVGVLETQYFGPGTRLLVL.